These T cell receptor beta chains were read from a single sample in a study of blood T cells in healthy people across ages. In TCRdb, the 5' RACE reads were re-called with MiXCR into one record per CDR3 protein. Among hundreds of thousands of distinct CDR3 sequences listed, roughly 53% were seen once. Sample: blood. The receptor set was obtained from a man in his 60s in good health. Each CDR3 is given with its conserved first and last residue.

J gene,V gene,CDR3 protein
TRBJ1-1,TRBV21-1,CASRLLRAGSTEAFF
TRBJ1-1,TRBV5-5,CASSLKPPLNTEAFF
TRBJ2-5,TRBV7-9,CTSSSSRVERHQETQYF
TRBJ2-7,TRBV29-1,CSVGRDTDSYEQYF
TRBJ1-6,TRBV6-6,CASSHYRGDSPLHF
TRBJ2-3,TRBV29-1,CSVRTGLTDTQYF
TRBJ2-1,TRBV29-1,CSARISGGNEQFF
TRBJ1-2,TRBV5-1,CASSPGPSDGYTF
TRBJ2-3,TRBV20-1,CSARVHGTDTQYF
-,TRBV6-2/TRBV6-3,CASSYSGTGALYEQYF
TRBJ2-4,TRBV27,CASSAKTGARNIQYF
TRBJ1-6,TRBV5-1,CASRSGSPQLNSPLHF
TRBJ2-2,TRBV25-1,CASSLTSGGHEQYFGPGNTGELFF
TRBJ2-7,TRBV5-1,CASSFGTGVGEQYF
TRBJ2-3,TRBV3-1,CASSRGQGSDTQYF
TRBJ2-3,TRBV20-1,CSAPGVSPADTQYF
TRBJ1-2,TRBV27,CASSLFGTPSLDPNGYTF
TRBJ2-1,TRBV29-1,CSVSDFGTGGNEQFF
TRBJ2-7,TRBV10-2,CASSDGGVHEQYF
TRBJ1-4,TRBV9,CASSGGPENEKLFF
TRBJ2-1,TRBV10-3,CAISEKGVYNEQFF
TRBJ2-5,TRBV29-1,CSGRTSRETQYF
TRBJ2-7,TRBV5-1,CASSLEGDRHREQYF
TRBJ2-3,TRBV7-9,CASTRQGASTDTQYF
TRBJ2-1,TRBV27,CASKGVSFVEQFF
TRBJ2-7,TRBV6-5,CASSYTGDSYEQYF
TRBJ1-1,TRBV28,CASSPGWGGGTEAFF
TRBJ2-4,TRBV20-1,CSVQPAFAKNIQYF
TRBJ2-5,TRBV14,CASSQDMETQYF
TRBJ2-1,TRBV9,CASSSEGVAGGYEQFF
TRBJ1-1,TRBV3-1,CASSHSARQAFF
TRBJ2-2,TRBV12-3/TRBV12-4,CASTQGSSTGELFF
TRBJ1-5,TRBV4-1,CASSQTGLNQPQHF
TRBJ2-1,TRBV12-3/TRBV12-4,CASSSSGLGHEQFF
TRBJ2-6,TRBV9,CASSVVGRLSGANVLTF
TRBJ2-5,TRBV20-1,CSAFGGAGKETQYF
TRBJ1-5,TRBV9,CASSVGGGPNQPQHF
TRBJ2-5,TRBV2,CASNLRGEQETQYF
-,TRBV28,CASSLSGEGGETQYF
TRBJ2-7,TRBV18,CASSPTTDYEQYF
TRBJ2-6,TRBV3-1,CASSQDLASSGANVLTF
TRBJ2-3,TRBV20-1,CSARQGADTQYF
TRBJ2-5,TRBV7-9,CASRRPVGTGLDNEQYF
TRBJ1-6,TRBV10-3,CATGQGVYNSPLHF
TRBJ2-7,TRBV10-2,CASKLRTGFNEQYF
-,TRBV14,CASSHSLLLGPGQGHYEQYF
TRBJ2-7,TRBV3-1,CASSRTYYEQYF
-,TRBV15,CATSRDKGRVETQYF